This entry lists 21 T cell receptor beta chains sequenced from one sample in a study of T cells in Graves' hyperthyroidism and ophthalmopathy. The TCR beta CDR3 regions underwent amplification using RNA transcripts as the source. First-round RT-PCR with HTBI primers amplified the TCR CDR3 region. From the multiplex PCR reads, TCRdb called clonotypes with MiXCR, one entry per CDR3 protein. The sample has more than 550,000 distinct CDR3 sequences, less than 45% seen once. Sequenced input: peripheral blood or thyroid tissue (not recorded which). The receptors derive from an adult man with Graves' disease, either hyperthyroidism or ophthalmopathy (not recorded which).

This clonotype has ten or more counts. The chain is built from TRBV5-1 and TRBJ1-2; TRBD1 aligns across 7 bases. With V trimmed by 4 bases and J by 3 bases, 3 bases remained unmatched. Germline values: CDR1 SGHRS, CDR2 YFSETQ. The CDR3 loop spans 13 amino acids. This chain's CDR3 is CASSQQGYYGYTF. DNA for the CDR3: TGCGCCAGCAGCCAACAGGGGTACTATGGCTACACCTTC.

This clonotype has more than one count but fewer than ten. The rearrangement uses TRBV6-5 and TRBJ2-2, with TRBD1 as a possible D gene (6 bases). Germline loops: CDR1 MNHEY, CDR2 SVGAGI. The CDR3 is 16 residues long. The V gene lost 2 bases and the J gene lost 1 base, with 11 bases spanning the gap. Here the CDR3 reads CASSYRTTGNTGELFF. The CDR3, as DNA: TGTGCCAGCAGTTACCGGACGACAGGGAACACCGGGGAGCTGTTTTTT.

The V and J genes are TRBV6-6 and TRBJ1-1, with a possible D match to TRBD1 (6 bases). V lost 5 bases and J lost 12, with 25 bases in between. The CDR3 is 15 amino acids. Germline CDR1 and CDR2: MNHNY and SVGAGI (reference sequence). CDR3 sequence reads: CASSGRGNRAGGTFF. The CDR3, as DNA: TGTGCCAGCAGTGGCAGGGGAAACAGGGCCGGCGGAACTTTCTTT.

This clonotype occurred many times. The chain combines TRBV7-2 with TRBJ2-7; TRBD2 agrees at 12 bases. The length of the CDR3 is 14 residues. V shed 8 bases, J shed 5 bases, and the junction held 7 bases outside the gene matches. Germline V gene lookup returns CDR1 SGHTA and CDR2 FQGNSA. The CDR3 DNA follows: TGTGCCAGCGGACTAGCGGGGTTTTTCGACGAGCAGTACTTC. This codes for CASGLAGFFDEQYF.

At least ten counts were recorded for this clonotype. V is TRBV2 and J is TRBJ1-1, with TRBD1 identical over 10 bases. The CDR3 sequence is 13 residues long. Unmatched junction bases numbered 4, after V lost 5 bases and J lost 7 bases. CDR1 is SNHLY, CDR2 FYNNEI, per germline. This chain's CDR3 is CASSFGTGDEAFF. For the CDR3, the DNA is TGTGCCAGCAGTTTCGGGACAGGGGATGAAGCTTTCTTT.

This sequence joins TRBV7-9 and TRBJ1-2; D unclear. Germline V CDR1 and CDR2: SEHNR, FQNEAQ (reference sequence). V was pared by 5 bases and J by 4 bases, with 17 bases between. This CDR3 is built from 15 residues. The CDR3: CASSPQGPSGYGYTF. DNA for the CDR3: TGTGCCAGCAGCCCTCAAGGGCCCAGCGGCTATGGCTACACCTTC.

V usage is TRBV12-3 or TRBV12-4 and J usage is TRBJ1-5; D remains ambiguous. The germline V and J ends were trimmed by 3 bases and 1 base, with 16 bases remaining between them. The CDR3 sequence is 17 residues long. Here the CDR3 DNA reads TGTGCCAGCAGTTTTCTAGCAGGCAGGATCAGCAATCAGCCCCAGCATTTT. This translates into CASSFLAGRISNQPQHF.

V usage is TRBV9 and J usage is TRBJ1-2; D gene uncertain. V was trimmed by 2 bases and J by 5 bases, leaving 19 bases between them. The CDR3 has 16 residues. Germline V lookup: CDR1 SGDLS, CDR2 YYNGEE. CDR3 sequence: CASSVEEPGNRYGYTF. The CDR3 nucleotides read TGTGCCAGCAGCGTTGAAGAGCCGGGGAATAGGTATGGCTACACCTTC.

This clonotype was seen at least ten times. The rearrangement uses TRBV7-9 and TRBJ2-2; the match to TRBD1 covers 10 bases. The junction had 6 bases not matched to a gene; V was cut back by 5 bases and J by 6 bases. Germline V lookup: CDR1 SEHNR, CDR2 FQNEAQ (reference sequence). CDR3 length equals 15 residues. CDR3 DNA: TGTGCCAGCAGCCTTCGACAGGGGGCCGCCGGGGAGCTGTTTTTT. Its protein is CASSLRQGAAGELFF.

The chain couples TRBV12-3 or TRBV12-4 to TRBJ1-2, with 12 bases aligning to TRBD1. The CDR3 contains 14 residues. V gave up 6 bases and J gave up 6 bases; unmatched junction bases: 5. The CDR3 region has the DNA TGTGCCAGCAGACGAGGGACAGGGGGCGATGGCTACACCTTC. Residues: CASRRGTGGDGYTF.

This chain connects TRBV2 to TRBJ1-6, with D possibly being TRBD1 (6 bases). The germline V gene encodes CDR1 SNHLY and CDR2 FYNNEI. With 11 bases removed from V and 13 bases from J, the gap between germline ends came to 27 bases. The CDR3 runs to 15 residues. CDR3: CAARGGADRMGPLHF. CDR3 bases: TGTGCCGCTAGAGGGGGGGCCGACAGAATGGGTCCCCTCCACTTT.

This clonotype was detected many times. The genes are TRBV20-1 and TRBJ1-6; maybe TRBD1 (5 bases). This CDR3 spans 16 amino acids. In germline, CDR1 is DFQATT, CDR2 SNEGSKA (reference sequence). V shed 0 bases and J shed 8 bases, with 17 bases lying between them. The CDR3 sequence is CSARDGARGTYSPLHF. The DNA for the CDR3 is TGCAGTGCTAGAGATGGGGCCAGAGGGACCTATTCACCCCTCCACTTT.

This chain joins TRBV7-9 and TRBJ2-7; TRBD1 is a possible D gene (6 bases). The CDR3 is 15 amino acids. The V and J ends lost 5 bases and 5 bases respectively, with 19 bases between them. The germline V gene encodes CDR1 SEHNR and CDR2 FQNEAQ (reference sequence). The DNA of the CDR3 is TGTGCCAGCAGCCAAGCGATTCAGGGGTGGGACGAGCAGTACTTC. The encoded protein is CASSQAIQGWDEQYF.

V and J are TRBV7-9 and TRBJ2-5; 8 bases align to TRBD1. The CDR3 runs 16 residues. With 6 bases clipped from V and 2 bases from J, the junction kept 11 bases outside the gene matches. CDR1 is SEHNR, CDR2 FQNEAQ, per germline (reference sequence). The CDR3 is CASSLGTGDKQETQYF. The CDR3 nucleotides read TGTGCCAGCAGTCTCGGGACAGGAGACAAACAAGAGACCCAGTACTTC.

This clonotype was observed a handful of times. This chain joins TRBV20-1 and TRBJ2-5; a weak D match, TRBD2 (6 bases). V gave up 3 bases and J gave up 4 bases, with 15 bases separating them. Germline V gene sequence: CDR1 DFQATT, CDR2 SNEGSKA (reference sequence). This CDR3 comprises 14 residues. The CDR3 loop reads CSASPGVGSETQYF. The CDR3 DNA is TGCAGTGCTAGCCCGGGGGTGGGTTCAGAGACCCAGTACTTC.

The V and J genes are TRBV15 and TRBJ1-4; TRBD1 is a possible D gene (6 bases). This CDR3 contains 12 residues. Trimming removed 4 bases at V and 8 bases at J, with 8 bases between. Germline V gene data show CDR1 as LNHNV and CDR2 as YYDKDF (reference sequence). CDR3 sequence: CATSKRGEKLFF. The CDR3 bases are TGTGCCACCAGCAAAAGGGGGGAAAAACTGTTTTTT.

A word on this clonotype: Since a much larger clone is just one base distant, this may be a read error. The chain joins TRBV10-3 to TRBJ1-2, with D maybe TRBD1 (6 bases). The CDR3 sequence is 13 residues long. The germline gives CDR1 ENHRY, CDR2 SYGVKD. The germline V and J ends were trimmed by 10 bases and 8 bases, with 20 bases remaining between them. The CDR3 sequence is CASSAPRGKGYTF. The CDR3, as DNA: TGTGCCAGCAGCGCACCCAGGGGTAAGGGCTACACCTTC.

The table lists this clonotype with many counts. The J gene is TRBJ1-2, the V gene TRBV24-1; D is possibly TRBD1 (5 bases). Trimming left V 1 base short and J 8 bases short, with 10 bases between. The CDR3 is 13 residues long. Germline V gives CDR1 KGHDR, CDR2 SFDVKD. In DNA form, the CDR3 reads TGTGCCACCAGTGATTTTGGGGCCGAGGGCTACACCTTC. Translated, it gives CATSDFGAEGYTF.

At least ten counts were recorded for this clonotype. The CDR3 DNA reads as TGCAGCGTGGCTAGGACAGGGTTAAATGAAAAACTGTTTTTT. Translation gives CSVARTGLNEKLFF. The chain links TRBV29-1 to TRBJ1-4; 8 bases are shared with TRBD1. Germline trimming cut 6 bases from V and 5 bases from J; bases unmatched to any gene: 8. This CDR3 is built from 14 residues. Per germline, CDR1 SQVTM and CDR2 ANQGSEA.

The V gene is TRBV24-1, the J gene TRBJ2-7, with 9 bases identical to TRBD2. This CDR3 spans 13 amino acids. CDR1 and CDR2 (germline): KGHDR, SFDVKD. The V and J ends lost 10 bases and 4 bases, in that order; junction bases with no gene match: 7. CDR3 nucleotides: TGTGCCACGGCGGCGGGAGGGCGTTACGAGCAGTACTTC. As protein: CATAAGGRYEQYF.

The V call is TRBV24-1, the J call TRBJ2-7; a weak D match, TRBD2 (5 bases). The V end lost 7 bases, the J end lost 7 bases, and 7 bases lay between the germline ends. The V gene's germline CDR1 is KGHDR and CDR2 SFDVKD. CDR3 length: 10 amino acids. In DNA form, the CDR3 reads TGTGCCACCAGACGAGGGGAGCAGTACTTC. Translating it yields CATRRGEQYF.